The clone carrying this T cell receptor gamma chain was counted only a few times. Its antigen is not known. Other nucleotide sequences in the sample specify the same CDR3. This specimen belongs to a study of Vδ1+ human thymocytes. Notes on the study in general: In the thymus, TRG and TRD repertoires looked highly polyclonal with Gaussian CDR3 lengths. TRD repertoires were essentially private, unlike widely shared TRG clonotypes.

This CDR3 is 11 amino acids long. Germline V lookup: CDR1 GITISATS, CDR2 ISYDGTV (reference sequence). J gave up 9 bases and V 1 base, and 3 bases lay outside the gene matches. RNA was extracted from the cells and then reverse transcribed. Pooled V-gene forward primers with one constant-region reverse primer generated the CDR3 amplicons by multiplex PCR. TCRdb reapplied CATT to the multiplex PCR reads. The sample lists tens of thousands of gamma-chain clones, roughly an eighth occurring once. This clonotype originated in a child under two years old who had congenital heart surgery. The sequenced sample consisted of Vdelta1+ gamma-delta thymocytes from the thymus. Subset denoted: FACS-sorted CD3+ TCRalphabeta- TCRVdelta1+ TCRVdelta2- thymocytes. This rearrangement joins TRGV9 to TRGJ1 or TRGJ2. CDR3 nucleotide sequence: TGTGCCTTGTGGGAGGTTCTTAAGAAACTCTTT. Encoded protein: CALWEVLKKLF.